These 8 T cell receptor beta chains were sequenced from one sample in a study of monozygotic twins with inflammatory bowel disease. TCRdb reprocessed the 5' RACE reads and keeps a single row for each CDR3 protein, giving no DNA. The sample data list some 400,000 distinct CDR3 sequences. The sequencing input was blood. These receptors were obtained from a human donor with ulcerative colitis or Crohn's disease, or a healthy co-twin of an affected twin (not recorded which).

The J gene is TRBJ2-1, the V gene TRBV9; TCRdb returns TRBD1, unconfirmable since there is no DNA. CDR1 and CDR2 (germline): SGDLS, YYNGEE. The CDR3 extends over 16 amino acids. The CDR3 here is CASSASSGVSYNEQFF.

The genes are TRBV19 and TRBJ1-6. The CDR3 has 13 residues. Germline values: CDR1 LNHDA, CDR2 SQIVND (reference sequence). This CDR3 reads CASSSRQGSPLHF.

The genes are TRBV29-1 and TRBJ1-2; checking the TCRdb D call of TRBD1 is not possible without DNA. CDR3 length equals 13 residues. Looked up from germline, CDR1 is SQVTM and CDR2 is ANQGSEA. Here the CDR3 reads CSVPTGGGGGYTF.

The chain's CDR3 is CASSETRNNSPLHF. The chain couples TRBV7-9 to TRBJ1-6. CDR3 length: 14 amino acids. Germline lookup yields CDR1 SEHNR and CDR2 FQNEAQ (reference sequence). Together with reference TRBV7-9 and TRBJ1-6, the CDR3 gives the full variable domain: DTGVSQNPRHKITKRGQNVTFRCDPISEHNRLYWYRQTLGQGPEFLTYFQNEAQLEKSRLLSDRFSAERPKGSFSTLEIQRTEQGDSAMYLCASSETRNNSPLHFGNGTRLTVT.

J is TRBJ1-1 and V is TRBV6-1; TCRdb gives TRBD1 as the D gene, but with no DNA this cannot be confirmed. This CDR3 contains 15 residues. CDR1 and CDR2 (germline): MNHNS, SASEGT. The CDR3 here is CASSAAGTGGGEAFF.

CDR3: CASSRLWTEAFF. The V and J genes are TRBV7-8 and TRBJ1-1. The CDR3 sequence is 12 residues long. From germline, CDR1 is SGHVS and CDR2 FQNEAQ.

This sequence joins TRBV2 and TRBJ1-5. Germline V lookup: CDR1 SNHLY, CDR2 FYNNEI. The CDR3 length is 14 residues. This CDR3 is CASSVDVANQPQHF.

The chain uses TRBV28 and TRBJ1-4; checking the TCRdb D call of TRBD1 is not possible without DNA. CDR1 and CDR2 (germline): MDHEN, SYDVKM. The CDR3 covers 16 residues. The CDR3: CASSLYLTGSREKLFF.